This TCR beta chain was documented in a study of OX40 agonist ivuxolimab in advanced cancers. About the research overall: Three patients responded partially, comprising one with hepatocellular carcinoma and two with cutaneous melanoma.

The repertoire was sequenced with immunoSEQ multiplex PCR; TCRdb's copy has only in-frame clones and lacks some. The profile shows around 60,000 clones, over 75% of them singletons. Autoimmune disease history or systemic immunosuppression was exclusionary. Peripheral blood came from all dose cohorts at three timepoints. CDR3 length: 14 residues. V gave up 4 bases and J gave up 7 bases; unmatched junction bases: 6. Germline V CDR1 and CDR2: MGHRA, YSYEKL. This sequence was found in an adult with an advanced solid tumor such as melanoma, head and neck, liver or kidney cancer. This specimen consisted of CD4+ or CD8+ T cells sorted from blood, obtained in a trial of the OX40 agonist ivuxolimab. The gene calls are TRBV4-1 and TRBJ1-5, with TRBD1 identical over 8 bases. In DNA form, the CDR3 reads TGCGCCAGCAGCCCTGACAGGGGTAGCCAGCCCCAGCATTTT. It encodes CASSPDRGSQPQHF.